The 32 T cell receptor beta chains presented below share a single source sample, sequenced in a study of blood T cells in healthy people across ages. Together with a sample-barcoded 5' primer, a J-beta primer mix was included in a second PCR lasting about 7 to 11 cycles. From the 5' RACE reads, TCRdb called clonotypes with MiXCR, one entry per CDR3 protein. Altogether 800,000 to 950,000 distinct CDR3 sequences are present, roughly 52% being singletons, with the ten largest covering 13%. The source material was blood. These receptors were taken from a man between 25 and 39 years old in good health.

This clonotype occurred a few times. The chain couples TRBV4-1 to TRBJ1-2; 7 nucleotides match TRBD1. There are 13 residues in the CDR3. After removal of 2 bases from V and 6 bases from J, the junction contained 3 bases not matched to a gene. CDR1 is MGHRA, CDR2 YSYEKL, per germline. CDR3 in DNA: TGCGCCAGCAGCCAACGACAGGGAGATGGCTACACCTTC. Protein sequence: CASSQRQGDGYTF.

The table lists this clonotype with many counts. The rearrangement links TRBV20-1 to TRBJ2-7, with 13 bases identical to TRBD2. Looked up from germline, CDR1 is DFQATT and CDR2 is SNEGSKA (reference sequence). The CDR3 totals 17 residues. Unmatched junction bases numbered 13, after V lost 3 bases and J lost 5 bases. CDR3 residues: CSARVGLAGEAEDEQYF. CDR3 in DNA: TGCAGTGCTAGGGTAGGACTAGCGGGAGAAGCGGAGGACGAGCAGTACTTC.

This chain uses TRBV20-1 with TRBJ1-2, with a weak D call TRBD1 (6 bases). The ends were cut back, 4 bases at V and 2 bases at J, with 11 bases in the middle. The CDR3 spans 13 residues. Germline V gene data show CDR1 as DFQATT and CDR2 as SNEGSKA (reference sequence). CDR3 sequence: CSATTGINYGYTF. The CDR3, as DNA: TGCAGTGCTACTACAGGGATCAACTATGGCTACACCTTC.

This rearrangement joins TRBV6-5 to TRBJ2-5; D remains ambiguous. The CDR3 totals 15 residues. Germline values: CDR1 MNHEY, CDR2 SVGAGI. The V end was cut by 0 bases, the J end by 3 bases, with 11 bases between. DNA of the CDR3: TGTGCCAGCAGTTACTCGAAAGGTTGGAAAGAGACCCAGTACTTC. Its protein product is CASSYSKGWKETQYF.

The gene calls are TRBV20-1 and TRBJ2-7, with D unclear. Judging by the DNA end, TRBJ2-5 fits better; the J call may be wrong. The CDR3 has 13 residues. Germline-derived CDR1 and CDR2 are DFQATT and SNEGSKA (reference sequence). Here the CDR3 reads CSASRPSGETQYF. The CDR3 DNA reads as TGCAGTGCTAGTCGACCATCGGGAGAGACCCAGTACTTC.

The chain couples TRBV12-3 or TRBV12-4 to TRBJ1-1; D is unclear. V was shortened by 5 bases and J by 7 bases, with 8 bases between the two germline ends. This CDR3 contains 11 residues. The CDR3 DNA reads TGTGCCAGCAGTCTAGGGAATGAAGCTTTCTTT. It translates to CASSLGNEAFF.

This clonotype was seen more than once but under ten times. For the CDR3, the DNA is TGTGCCAGCAGCTATCCTGACAGGGGGCTGTCCGAGCAGTACTTC. Amino acids: CASSYPDRGLSEQYF. The V and J genes are TRBV3-1 and TRBJ2-7, with 10 bases matching TRBD1. V trimming: 5 bases; J trimming: 6 bases; junction bases outside the gene matches: 10. The CDR3 is 15 amino acids. Germline lookup yields CDR1 LGHDT and CDR2 YNNKEL (reference sequence).

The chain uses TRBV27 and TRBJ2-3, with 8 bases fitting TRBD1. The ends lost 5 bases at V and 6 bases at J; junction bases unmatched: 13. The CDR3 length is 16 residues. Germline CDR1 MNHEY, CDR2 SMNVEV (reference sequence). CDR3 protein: CASSPDRDRITDTQYF. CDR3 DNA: TGTGCCAGCAGTCCCGACCGGGACAGGATCACCGATACGCAGTATTTT.

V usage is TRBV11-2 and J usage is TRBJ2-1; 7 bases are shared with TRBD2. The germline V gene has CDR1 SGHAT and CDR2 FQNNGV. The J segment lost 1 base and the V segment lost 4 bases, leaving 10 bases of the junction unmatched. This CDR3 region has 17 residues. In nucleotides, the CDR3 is TGTGCCAGCAGCTCGGAGGGTGGACTAGTGTCCTACAATGAGCAGTTCTTC. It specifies CASSSEGGLVSYNEQFF.

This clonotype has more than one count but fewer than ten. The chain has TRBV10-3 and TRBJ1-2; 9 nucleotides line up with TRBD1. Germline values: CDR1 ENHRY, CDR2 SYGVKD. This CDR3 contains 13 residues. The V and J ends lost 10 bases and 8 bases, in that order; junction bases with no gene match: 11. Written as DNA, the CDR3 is TGTGCCAGCACAGGGGGCGCGTTGGAGGGCTACACCTTC. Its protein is CASTGGALEGYTF.

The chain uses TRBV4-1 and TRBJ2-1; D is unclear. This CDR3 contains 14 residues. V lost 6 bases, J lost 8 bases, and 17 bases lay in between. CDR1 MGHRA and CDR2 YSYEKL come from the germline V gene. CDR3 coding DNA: TGCGCCAGCAGTCTAAAAGACGGAAGCTATGAGCAGTTCTTC. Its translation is CASSLKDGSYEQFF.

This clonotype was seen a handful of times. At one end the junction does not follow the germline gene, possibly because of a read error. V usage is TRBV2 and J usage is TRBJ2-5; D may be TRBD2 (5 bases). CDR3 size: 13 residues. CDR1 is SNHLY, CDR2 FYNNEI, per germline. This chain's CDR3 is CASNEGIQETQYF. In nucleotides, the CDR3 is TGTGCCAGCAATGAGGGAATCCAAGAGACTCAGTACTTC.

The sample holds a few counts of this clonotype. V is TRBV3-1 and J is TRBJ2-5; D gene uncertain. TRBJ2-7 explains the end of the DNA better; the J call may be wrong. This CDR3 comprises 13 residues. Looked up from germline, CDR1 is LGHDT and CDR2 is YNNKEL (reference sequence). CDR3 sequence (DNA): TGTGCCAGCAGCCAATCCCTCCTCTCCGAGCAGTACTTC. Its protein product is CASSQSLLSEQYF.

The chain's CDR3 is CASSYNPRSTPAFF. CDR3 in DNA: TGTGCCAGCAGCTACAACCCCCGGAGCACGCCAGCTTTCTTT. V usage is TRBV7-2 and J usage is TRBJ1-1; D ambiguous. The CDR3 has 14 amino acids. The V and J ends lost 4 bases and 10 bases respectively, with 19 bases between them. Looked up from germline, CDR1 is SGHTA and CDR2 is FQGNSA.

The CDR3 region has the DNA TGTGCCAGCAGTTTTGCGGGGGGTACCTACAATGAGCAGTTCTTC. This encodes CASSFAGGTYNEQFF. The genes are TRBV28 and TRBJ2-1; TRBD2 aligns across 8 bases. Per the germline V gene, CDR1 is MDHEN and CDR2 is SYDVKM. CDR3 size: 15 residues. Losses at the gene ends were 3 bases for V and 2 bases for J; bases not matched to a gene: 3.

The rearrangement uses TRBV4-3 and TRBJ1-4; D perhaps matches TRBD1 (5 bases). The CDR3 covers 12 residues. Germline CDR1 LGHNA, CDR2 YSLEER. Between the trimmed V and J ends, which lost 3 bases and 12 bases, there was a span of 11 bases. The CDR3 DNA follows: TGCGCCAGCAGCCAGTTTACAGGTCAACTGTTTTTT. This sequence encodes CASSQFTGQLFF.

CDR3 sequence: CASSLVSGGSNQPQHF. DNA of the CDR3: TGTGCCAGCAGTTTAGTGTCGGGGGGTAGCAATCAGCCCCAGCATTTT. The chain is built from TRBV12-3 or TRBV12-4 and TRBJ1-5, with a possible D match to TRBD1 (5 bases). The CDR3 loop spans 16 amino acids. Between the trimmed V and J ends, which lost 1 base and 0 bases, there was a span of 10 bases.

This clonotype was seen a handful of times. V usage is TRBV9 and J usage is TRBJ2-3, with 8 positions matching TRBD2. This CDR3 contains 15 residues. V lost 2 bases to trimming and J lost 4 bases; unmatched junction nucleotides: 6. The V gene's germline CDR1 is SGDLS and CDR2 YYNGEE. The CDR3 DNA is TGTGCCAGCAGCGTGGGACTAGAGGGGTCAGATACGCAGTATTTT. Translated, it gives CASSVGLEGSDTQYF.

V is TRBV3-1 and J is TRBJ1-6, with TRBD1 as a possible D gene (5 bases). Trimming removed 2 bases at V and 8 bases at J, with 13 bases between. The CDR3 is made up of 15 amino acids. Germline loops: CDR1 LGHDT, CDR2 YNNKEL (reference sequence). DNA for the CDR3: TGTGCCAGCAGCCAACAGAGCAGGGCTGATTCACCCCTCCACTTT. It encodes CASSQQSRADSPLHF.

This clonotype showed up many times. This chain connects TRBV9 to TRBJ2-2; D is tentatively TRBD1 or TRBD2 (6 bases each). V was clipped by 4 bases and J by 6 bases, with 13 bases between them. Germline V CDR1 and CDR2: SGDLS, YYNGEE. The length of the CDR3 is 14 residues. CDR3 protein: CASSMTGGAGELFF. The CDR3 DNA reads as TGTGCCAGCAGCATGACAGGCGGGGCCGGGGAGCTGTTTTTT.

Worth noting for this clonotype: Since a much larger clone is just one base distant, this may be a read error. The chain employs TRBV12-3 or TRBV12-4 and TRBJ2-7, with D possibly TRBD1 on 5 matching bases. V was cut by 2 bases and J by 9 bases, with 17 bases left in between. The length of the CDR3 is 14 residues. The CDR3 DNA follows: TGTGCCAGCAGTTTAAGACAGTGCCTAACAGGGCAGTACTTC. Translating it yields CASSLRQCLTGQYF.

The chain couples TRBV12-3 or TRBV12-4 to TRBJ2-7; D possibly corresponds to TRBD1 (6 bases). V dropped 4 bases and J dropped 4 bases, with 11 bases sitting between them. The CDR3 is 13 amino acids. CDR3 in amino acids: CASSSAQGYEQYF. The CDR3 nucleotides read TGTGCCAGCAGTTCCGCGCAGGGGTACGAGCAGTACTTC.

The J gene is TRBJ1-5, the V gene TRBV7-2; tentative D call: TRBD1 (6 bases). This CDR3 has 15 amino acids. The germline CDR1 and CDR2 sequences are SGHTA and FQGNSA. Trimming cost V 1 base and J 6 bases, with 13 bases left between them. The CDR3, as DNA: TGTGCCAGCAGCTTAGAACCATCCAGGGGTCAGCCCCAGCATTTT. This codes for CASSLEPSRGQPQHF.

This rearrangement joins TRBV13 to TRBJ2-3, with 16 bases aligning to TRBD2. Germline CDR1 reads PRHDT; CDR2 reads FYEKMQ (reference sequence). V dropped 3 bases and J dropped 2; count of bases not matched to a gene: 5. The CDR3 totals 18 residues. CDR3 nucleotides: TGTGCCAGCAGCTTGGGACTAGCGGGGGGGCGCGACACAGATACGCAGTATTTT. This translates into CASSLGLAGGRDTDTQYF. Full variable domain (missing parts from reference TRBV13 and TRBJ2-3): AAGVIQSPRHLIKEKRETATLKCYPIPRHDTVYWYQQGPGQDPQFLISFYEKMQSDKGSIPDRFSAQQFSDYHSELNMSSLELGDSALYFCASSLGLAGGRDTDTQYFGPGTRLTVL.

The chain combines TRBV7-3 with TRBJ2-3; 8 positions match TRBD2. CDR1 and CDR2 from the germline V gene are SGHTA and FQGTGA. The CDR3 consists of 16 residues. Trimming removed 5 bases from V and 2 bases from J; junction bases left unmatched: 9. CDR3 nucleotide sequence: TGTGCCAGCAGCCTTAGTAGCGGGGAGCCCACAGATACGCAGTATTTT. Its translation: CASSLSSGEPTDTQYF.

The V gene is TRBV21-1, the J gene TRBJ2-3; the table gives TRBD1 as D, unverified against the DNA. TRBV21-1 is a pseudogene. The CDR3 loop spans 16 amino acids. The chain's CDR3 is CASSSPGTVPTDTQYF. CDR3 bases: TGTGCCAGCAGCTCCCCCGGGACAGTACCCACAGATACGCAGTATTTT.

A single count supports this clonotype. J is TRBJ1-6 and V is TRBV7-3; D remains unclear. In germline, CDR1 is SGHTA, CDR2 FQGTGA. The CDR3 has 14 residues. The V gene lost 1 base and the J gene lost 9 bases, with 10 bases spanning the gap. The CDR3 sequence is CASSLSPEVSPLHF. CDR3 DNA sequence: TGTGCCAGCAGCTTAAGCCCCGAGGTTTCACCCCTCCACTTT.

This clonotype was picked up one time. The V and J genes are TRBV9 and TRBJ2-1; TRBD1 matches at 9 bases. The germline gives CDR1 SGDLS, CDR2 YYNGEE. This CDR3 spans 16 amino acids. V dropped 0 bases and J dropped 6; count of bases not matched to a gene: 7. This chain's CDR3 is CASSVESGQGLNEQFF. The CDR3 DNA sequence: TGTGCCAGCAGCGTAGAATCCGGACAGGGGCTCAATGAGCAGTTCTTC.

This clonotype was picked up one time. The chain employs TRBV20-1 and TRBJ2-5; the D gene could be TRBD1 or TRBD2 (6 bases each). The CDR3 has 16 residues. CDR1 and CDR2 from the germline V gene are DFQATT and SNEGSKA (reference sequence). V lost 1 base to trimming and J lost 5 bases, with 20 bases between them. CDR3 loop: CSARGVGGGMAETQYF. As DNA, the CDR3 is TGCAGTGCTAGAGGCGTCGGGGGCGGGATGGCCGAGACCCAGTACTTC.

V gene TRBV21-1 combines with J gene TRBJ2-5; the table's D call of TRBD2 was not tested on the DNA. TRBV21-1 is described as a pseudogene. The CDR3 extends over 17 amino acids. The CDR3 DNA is TGTGCCAGCAGGACACCGCATGAAGCGGGGGGGCTTGAGACCCAGTACTTC. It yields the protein CASRTPHEAGGLETQYF.

CDR3 DNA: TGCAGTGCTAGGGGACAGGGGGCGCGGAATGAGCAGTTCTTC. It encodes CSARGQGARNEQFF. The chain joins TRBV20-1 to TRBJ2-1, with 12 positions matching TRBD1. The CDR3 extends over 14 amino acids. The junction had 4 bases not matched to a gene; V was cut back by 3 bases and J by 7 bases. CDR1 and CDR2 from the germline V gene are DFQATT and SNEGSKA (reference sequence).

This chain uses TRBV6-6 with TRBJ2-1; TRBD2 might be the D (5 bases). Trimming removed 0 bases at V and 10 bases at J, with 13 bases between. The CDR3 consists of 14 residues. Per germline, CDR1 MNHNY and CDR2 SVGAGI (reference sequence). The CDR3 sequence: CASSYSFLTGEQFF. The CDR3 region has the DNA TGTGCCAGCAGTTACTCTTTCCTGACGGGAGAGCAGTTCTTC.